This T cell receptor (beta chain) was sequenced for a study of cytomegalovirus exposure and HLA in healthy donors. Trimming pared 0 bases from V and 7 bases from J, leaving 7 bases between. The CDR3 length is 13 residues. Germline assignment: CDR1 MRHNA and CDR2 SNTAGT. The study ran its PCR with 60 Vbeta and 13 Jbeta primers. Produced via immunoSEQ multiplex PCR; TCRdb's table is partial and in-frame only. The repertoire holds roughly 150,000 clones, with 85% as singletons. Source material: PBMCs. The chain carries TRBV6-4 and TRBJ2-4; a weak D match, TRBD2 (5 bases). The TCR comes from a woman in her late teens or twenties in good health and CMV-seronegative. CDR3 sequence (DNA): TGTGCCAGCAGTGACTCTAGGAGGAACATTCAGTACTTC. Translating gives CASSDSRRNIQYF.